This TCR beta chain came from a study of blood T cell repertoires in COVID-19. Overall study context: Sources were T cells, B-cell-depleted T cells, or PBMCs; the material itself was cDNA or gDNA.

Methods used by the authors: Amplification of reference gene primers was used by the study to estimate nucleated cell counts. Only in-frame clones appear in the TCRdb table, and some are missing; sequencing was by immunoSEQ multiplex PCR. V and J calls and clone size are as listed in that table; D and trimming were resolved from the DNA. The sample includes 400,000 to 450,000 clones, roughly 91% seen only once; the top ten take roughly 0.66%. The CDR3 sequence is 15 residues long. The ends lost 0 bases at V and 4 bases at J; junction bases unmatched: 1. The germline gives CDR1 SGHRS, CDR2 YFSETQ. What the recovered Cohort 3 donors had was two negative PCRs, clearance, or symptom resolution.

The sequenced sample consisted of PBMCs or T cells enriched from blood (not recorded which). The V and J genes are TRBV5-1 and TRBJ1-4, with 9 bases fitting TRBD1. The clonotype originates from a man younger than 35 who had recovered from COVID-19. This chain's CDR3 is CASSLEGQGNEKLFF. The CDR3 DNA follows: TGCGCCAGCAGCTTGGAGGGACAGGGTAATGAAAAACTGTTTTTT.